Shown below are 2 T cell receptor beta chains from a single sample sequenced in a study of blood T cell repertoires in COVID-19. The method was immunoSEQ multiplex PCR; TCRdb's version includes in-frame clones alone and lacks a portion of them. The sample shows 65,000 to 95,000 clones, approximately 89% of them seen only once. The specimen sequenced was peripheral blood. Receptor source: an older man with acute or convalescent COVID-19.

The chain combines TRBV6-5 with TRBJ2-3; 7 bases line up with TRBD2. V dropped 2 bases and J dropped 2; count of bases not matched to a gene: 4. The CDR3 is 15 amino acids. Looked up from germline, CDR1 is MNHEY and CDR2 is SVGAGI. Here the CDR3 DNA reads TGTGCCAGCAGTTACCTAGCGGCTAACACAGATACGCAGTATTTT. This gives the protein CASSYLAANTDTQYF.

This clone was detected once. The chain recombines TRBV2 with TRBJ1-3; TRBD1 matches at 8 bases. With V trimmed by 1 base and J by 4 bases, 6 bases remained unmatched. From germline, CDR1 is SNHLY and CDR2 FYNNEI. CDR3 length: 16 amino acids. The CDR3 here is CASSEVRAGGGNTIYF. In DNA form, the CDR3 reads TGTGCCAGCAGTGAAGTTCGGGCAGGGGGCGGAAACACCATATATTTT.